This section outlines one T cell receptor (beta chain) sequence together with its context. The data originate from a study of T cell responses to AZD1222 COVID-19 vaccine. The protocol was immunoSEQ multiplex PCR, while the TCRdb copy is restricted to in-frame clones and leaves out a portion. The table lists about 150,000 clones, about nine tenths of them singletons. V lost 3 bases and J lost 3, with 6 bases in between. Germline values: CDR1 SGHRS, CDR2 YFSETQ. The CDR3 totals 12 residues. The specimen comprised peripheral blood, sampled after recovery from COVID-19. The source is an adult who had recovered from COVID-19. V and J are TRBV5-1 and TRBJ1-1; D may be TRBD1 (5 bases). The CDR3 bases are TGCGCCAGCAGCTCAGGGTACACTGAAGCTTTCTTT. As protein: CASSSGYTEAFF.